Listed below are T cell receptor beta chains from one sample, sequenced in a study of T cell responses to AZD1222 COVID-19 vaccine. The method was immunoSEQ multiplex PCR; TCRdb's version includes in-frame clones alone and lacks a portion of them. The data hold 120,000 to 150,000 clones, with around 91% observed a single time. The source material was peripheral blood, sampled on day 0 of AZD1222 vaccination. The receptors were sampled from an adult in good health. Both conserved end residues are part of each CDR3. The D gene is left open where the match is weak. Clone size is stated in some rows and not others, as once, few, many or a class when expanded.

J	size	V	D	DNA	CDR3
TRBJ2-7	NA	TRBV25-1	TRBD1	TGTGCCAGCAAAGAAGGGGGCGCTTACGAGCAGTACTTC	CASKEGGAYEQYF
TRBJ2-1	NA	TRBV7-3	TRBD1	TGTGCCAGCAGCAGCACCGGGACAGGGGTCCATGAGCAGTTCTTC	CASSSTGTGVHEQFF
TRBJ2-3	NA	TRBV7-9	TRBD2	TGTGCCAGCAGCTTACCCCAGGGACTAGCAGAGGGCGTCGGGGATACGCAGTATTTT	CASSLPQGLAEGVGDTQYF
TRBJ2-5	NA	TRBV19	NA	TGTGCCAGCCGACCCTCCCTTGACGACAGTAAAGAGACCCAGTACTTC	CASRPSLDDSKETQYF
TRBJ1-1	NA	TRBV2	NA	TGTGCCAGCAGACAGGGACCGAACACTGAAGCTTTCTTT	CASRQGPNTEAFF
TRBJ2-7	NA	TRBV30	NA	TGTGCCTGGAGTGAAGGCTACGAGCAGTACTTC	CAWSEGYEQYF
TRBJ1-5	NA	TRBV19	NA	TGTGCCAGTAGTATATCAGGGCCTCTTGGCAATCAGCCCCAGCATTTT	CASSISGPLGNQPQHF
TRBJ2-3	NA	TRBV9	NA	TGTGCCAGCAGCGTAGGGCCGTACACAGATACGCAGTATTTT	CASSVGPYTDTQYF
TRBJ2-2	NA	TRBV9	NA	TGTGCCAGCAGCCTACCGATCTCTAGGAACACCGGGGAGCTGTTTTTT	CASSLPISRNTGELFF
TRBJ2-7	NA	TRBV4-3	NA	TGCGCCAGCAGCCCACGTTGGTCGGAGTCGGGAGAGCAGTACTTC	CASSPRWSESGEQYF
TRBJ1-2	NA	TRBV28	TRBD1	TGTGCCAGCATTTCAGGGGGTTATGGCTACACCTTC	CASISGGYGYTF
TRBJ2-7	NA	TRBV7-3	NA	TGTGCCAGCAGCCCTCCCGGGGAGGTAAAGCAGTACTTC	CASSPPGEVKQYF
TRBJ1-2	once	TRBV28	NA	TGTGCCAGCAGTGGGGTCGCACAGAACTATGGCTACACCTTC	CASSGVAQNYGYTF